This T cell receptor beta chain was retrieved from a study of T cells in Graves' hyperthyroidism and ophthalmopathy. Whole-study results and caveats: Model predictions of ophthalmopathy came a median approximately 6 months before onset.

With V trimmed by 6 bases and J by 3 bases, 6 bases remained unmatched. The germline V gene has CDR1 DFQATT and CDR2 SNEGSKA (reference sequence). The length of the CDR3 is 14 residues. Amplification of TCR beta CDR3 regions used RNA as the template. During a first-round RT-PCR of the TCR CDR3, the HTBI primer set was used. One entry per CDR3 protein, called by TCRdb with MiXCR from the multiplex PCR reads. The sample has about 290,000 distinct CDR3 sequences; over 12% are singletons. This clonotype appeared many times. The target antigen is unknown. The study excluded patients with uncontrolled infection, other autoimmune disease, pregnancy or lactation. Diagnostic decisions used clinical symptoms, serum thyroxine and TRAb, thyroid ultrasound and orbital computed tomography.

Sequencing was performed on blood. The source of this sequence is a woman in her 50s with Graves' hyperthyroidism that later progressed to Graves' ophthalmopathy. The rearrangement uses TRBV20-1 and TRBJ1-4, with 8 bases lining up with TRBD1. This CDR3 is CSAPQGAANEKLFF. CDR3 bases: TGCAGTGCCCCTCAGGGGGCGGCTAATGAAAAACTGTTTTTT.